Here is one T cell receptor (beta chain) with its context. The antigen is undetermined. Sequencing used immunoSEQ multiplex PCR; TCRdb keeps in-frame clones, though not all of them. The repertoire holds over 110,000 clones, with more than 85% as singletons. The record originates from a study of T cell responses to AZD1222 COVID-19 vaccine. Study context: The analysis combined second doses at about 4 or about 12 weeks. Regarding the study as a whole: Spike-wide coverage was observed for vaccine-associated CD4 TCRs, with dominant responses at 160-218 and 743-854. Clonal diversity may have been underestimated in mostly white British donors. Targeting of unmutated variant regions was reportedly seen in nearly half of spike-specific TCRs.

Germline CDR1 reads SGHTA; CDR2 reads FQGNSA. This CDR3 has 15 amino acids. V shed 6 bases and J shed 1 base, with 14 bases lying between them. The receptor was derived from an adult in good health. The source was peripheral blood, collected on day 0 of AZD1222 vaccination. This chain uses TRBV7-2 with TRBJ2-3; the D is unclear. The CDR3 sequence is CASRPRAAGTDTQYF. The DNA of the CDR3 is TGTGCCAGCAGACCCCGGGCGGCGGGCACAGATACGCAGTATTTT.